This passage covers 9 T cell receptor beta chains from one sample sequenced in a study of regulatory T cells in long-lasting Graves disease (dated by TCRdb to the early 2020s). The time point label on this specimen signifies: newly diagnosed GD, antithyroid drugs for less than 3 months. RNA was extracted from PBMCs in TRIzol for both TCR sequencing and RNA sequencing. Libraries were constructed by multiplex PCR. Instrument on record: Illumina HiSeq 4000. CDR3 regions were amplified by Arm-PCR with iRepertoire HTBI primers to construct TCR beta libraries. TCRdb took the public reads, trimmed them with fastp at Q25, ran MiXCR for clone calling and kept in-frame beta chains. Rows with a matching CDR3 protein are joined into one entry that keeps the most common DNA and genes. Counted in this sample were 520,000 or so distinct CDR3 sequences; about 12% of them appeared once. The ten largest clones represent roughly 8.9% of the sample.

In addition, the sample was reused for a study of T cells in Graves' hyperthyroidism and ophthalmopathy.

This material consisted of peripheral blood mononuclear cells (PBMCs), taken at new diagnosis, from a patient treated with antithyroid drugs. Receptors originate from a woman in her 30s with Graves disease. Donor details come from another sample of the same person, matched by shared clones.

The chain has TRBV5-1 and TRBJ1-5; TRBD1 matches 8 bases. Trimming at V came to 6 bases and at J to 7 bases, leaving 12 bases not matched to a gene. The CDR3 is made up of 15 amino acids. Per the germline V gene, CDR1 is SGHRS and CDR2 is YFSETQ. The CDR3 region has the DNA TGCGCCAGCAAAGTTTCAGGGGGCGAGGACCAGCCCCAGCATTTT. Its translation is CASKVSGGEDQPQHF.

This clonotype was observed a few times. J is TRBJ1-5 and V is TRBV12-3 or TRBV12-4, with TRBD1 matching 8 bases. V dropped 8 bases and J dropped 7; count of bases not matched to a gene: 4. The CDR3 is 12 amino acids. Here the CDR3 reads CASSDRDQPQHF. The CDR3 DNA follows: TGTGCCAGCTCGGACAGGGACCAGCCCCAGCATTTT.

This clonotype was detected a few times. The genes are TRBV7-6 and TRBJ2-1; D gene uncertain. Germline-derived CDR1 and CDR2 are SGHVS and FNYEAQ. V was shortened by 2 bases and J by 2 bases, with 7 bases between the two germline ends. The CDR3 extends over 14 amino acids. CDR3 loop: CASSLPPPYNEQFF. CDR3 nucleotide sequence: TGTGCCAGCAGCTTACCCCCGCCCTACAATGAGCAGTTCTTC.

The sample holds many counts of this clonotype. V gene TRBV28 combines with J gene TRBJ1-4; a possible D gene is TRBD1 (6 bases). Germline lookup yields CDR1 MDHEN and CDR2 SYDVKM. V lost 5 bases and J 4 bases, leaving 17 bases between the germline ends. CDR3 size: 16 residues. CDR3 in amino acids: CASSLEIGGNNEKLFF. The DNA of the CDR3 is TGTGCCAGCAGTCTGGAAATCGGGGGCAATAATGAAAAACTGTTTTTT.

This clonotype has more than one count but fewer than ten. The gene calls are TRBV20-1 and TRBJ1-3; no firm D call. The CDR3 is 14 residues long. The V end was cut by 4 bases, the J end by 3 bases, with 13 bases between. Germline V gene sequence: CDR1 DFQATT, CDR2 SNEGSKA (reference sequence). The CDR3 protein is CSAIIAGFGNTIYF. In DNA form, the CDR3 reads TGCAGTGCTATAATTGCGGGCTTTGGAAACACCATATATTTT.

This clonotype was recorded a few times. This chain connects TRBV10-3 to TRBJ2-7; D unresolved. Looked up from germline, CDR1 is ENHRY and CDR2 is SYGVKD. The length of the CDR3 is 12 residues. V lost 8 bases and J lost 3, with 11 bases in between. The CDR3 is CAIGGSFYEQYF. CDR3 DNA sequence: TGTGCCATCGGCGGATCGTTCTACGAGCAGTACTTC.

This clonotype was seen repeatedly, ten times or more. The rearrangement uses TRBV2 and TRBJ1-4; D is unclear. The CDR3 is made up of 14 amino acids. Germline CDR1 reads SNHLY; CDR2 reads FYNNEI. Deletions cut 8 bases from V and 7 bases from J, with 17 bases between. The CDR3 loop is CASFGAQRREKLFF. In DNA form, the CDR3 reads TGTGCCAGCTTTGGAGCACAGCGTCGTGAAAAACTGTTTTTT.

This clonotype has ten or more counts. The gene calls are TRBV2 and TRBJ2-5, with no clear D. Trimming removed 5 bases from V and 0 bases from J, with 4 bases in between. Per germline, CDR1 SNHLY and CDR2 FYNNEI. The CDR3 extends over 12 amino acids. CDR3 DNA: TGTGCCAGCAGTCGTCACCAAGAGACCCAGTACTTC. Its protein is CASSRHQETQYF.

CDR3 in DNA: TGTGCCAGCAGCTTAACGTCCTCGGGGTACTCTGGGGCCAACGTCCTGACTTTC. As protein: CASSLTSSGYSGANVLTF. This chain links TRBV7-3 with TRBJ2-6; TRBD2 is a possible D gene (5 bases). This CDR3 spans 18 amino acids. With 0 bases removed from V and 0 bases from J, the gap between germline ends came to 12 bases. Germline values: CDR1 SGHTA, CDR2 FQGTGA.